What follows are 18 T cell receptor beta chains derived from one specimen sequenced in a study of blood T cell repertoires in COVID-19. Libraries were prepared by immunoSEQ multiplex PCR; TCRdb keeps only in-frame clonotypes and omits some of them. The table records about 150,000 clones, approximately 79% of them present only once. Sequences were obtained from peripheral blood. Receptors originate from a man over 45 with active or convalescent COVID-19.

This clone turned up a few times. This sequence joins TRBV14 and TRBJ2-1; tentatively, D is TRBD2 (8 bases). The V gene lost 4 bases and the J gene lost 4 bases, with 14 bases spanning the gap. Germline values: CDR1 SGHDN, CDR2 FVKESK. The CDR3 consists of 15 residues. The CDR3 DNA reads TGTGCCAGCAGCCGACGGGAGGGGGCTTACAATGAGCAGTTCTTC. This sequence encodes CASSRREGAYNEQFF.

V is TRBV7-3 and J is TRBJ1-1; D is uncertain. Trimming took 0 bases from V and 6 from J, leaving 5 bases between them. This CDR3 is 12 amino acids long. CDR1 and CDR2 from the germline V gene are SGHTA and FQGTGA. The CDR3 reads CASSLTPPEAFF. CDR3 in DNA: TGTGCCAGCAGCTTAACCCCTCCTGAAGCTTTCTTT.

CDR3 bases: TGTGCCAGCAGTGAGGGCCCGGCGAACATTCAGTACTTC. Its translation is CASSEGPANIQYF. The V call is TRBV6-1, the J call TRBJ2-4, with D hard to call. The CDR3 is 13 amino acids. V was trimmed by 3 bases and J by 7 bases, leaving 10 bases between them. Germline V gene sequence: CDR1 MNHNS, CDR2 SASEGT.

The J gene is TRBJ2-7, the V gene TRBV14, with TRBD2 matching 7 bases. J was trimmed by 0 bases and V by 1 base; bases with no gene match: 6. The CDR3 length is 16 residues. Germline loops: CDR1 SGHDN, CDR2 FVKESK. The CDR3: CASSQGAGVSSYEQYF. The CDR3 DNA is TGTGCCAGCAGCCAAGGGGCGGGAGTGAGCTCCTACGAGCAGTACTTC.

The V gene is TRBV7-9, the J gene TRBJ2-3; the match to TRBD2 covers 11 bases. The V gene end was trimmed by 5 bases and the J gene end by 1 base; junction bases not matched to a gene: 5. Germline V gene data show CDR1 as SEHNR and CDR2 as FQNEAQ (reference sequence). This CDR3 region has 16 residues. As DNA, the CDR3 is TGTGCCAGCAGCCGAGGGACTAGCGGACGCACAGATACGCAGTATTTT. Translating gives CASSRGTSGRTDTQYF.

The rearrangement uses TRBV6-4 and TRBJ2-7; TRBD2 matches 12 bases. The ends lost 6 bases at V and 2 bases at J; junction bases unmatched: 17. The germline gives CDR1 MRHNA, CDR2 SNTAGT. There are 19 residues in the CDR3. The CDR3 is CASRSRLAGEVGSPYEQYF. The CDR3 DNA sequence: TGTGCCAGCAGATCCCGACTAGCGGGAGAGGTGGGAAGTCCCTACGAGCAGTACTTC.

The count of this clone is one. The chain is built from TRBV19 and TRBJ2-5, with 8 bases fitting TRBD1. This CDR3 comprises 15 residues. Per germline, CDR1 LNHDA and CDR2 SQIVND (reference sequence). The junction had 7 bases not matched to a gene; V was cut back by 5 bases and J by 2 bases. CDR3 in DNA: TGTGCCAGTAGTGGACAGGGAGCCTTACAAGAGACCCAGTACTTC. Residues: CASSGQGALQETQYF.

V is TRBV7-9 and J is TRBJ2-3, with 13 bases matching TRBD2. Germline V gene lookup returns CDR1 SEHNR and CDR2 FQNEAQ (reference sequence). J lost 6 bases, V lost 6 bases, and 6 bases had no gene match. This CDR3 region has 15 residues. CDR3 amino acids: CASRLGLAGVDTQYF. CDR3 in DNA: TGTGCCAGCAGACTCGGACTAGCGGGAGTGGATACGCAGTATTTT.

This chain uses TRBV5-8 with TRBJ2-1; D is perhaps TRBD2 (5 bases). CDR1 is SGHTS, CDR2 YDEGEE, per germline. V was clipped by 0 bases and J by 8 bases, with 12 bases between them. This CDR3 region has 14 residues. CDR3 protein: CASSLALVSDEQFF. The CDR3 DNA reads TGTGCCAGCAGCTTGGCACTAGTTTCCGATGAGCAGTTCTTC.

V gene TRBV20-1 combines with J gene TRBJ2-1; D not certain. Germline loops: CDR1 DFQATT, CDR2 SNEGSKA (reference sequence). The CDR3 consists of 11 residues. The V gene lost 6 bases and the J gene lost 2 bases, with 5 bases spanning the gap. The chain's CDR3 is CSAQAYNEQFF. CDR3 nucleotide sequence: TGCAGTGCGCAGGCCTACAATGAGCAGTTCTTC.

The DNA for the CDR3 is TGTGCCAGCAGCTCATGGACAGCCCAAGGGAACTATGGCTACACCTTC. It codes for CASSSWTAQGNYGYTF. This chain uses TRBV4-2 with TRBJ1-2; perhaps TRBD1 as D (6 bases). Germline V gives CDR1 LGHNA, CDR2 YNFKEQ. The V gene lost 5 bases and the J gene lost 2 bases, with 18 bases spanning the gap. The CDR3 runs to 16 residues.

The chain links TRBV10-1 to TRBJ2-2, with 7 bases fitting TRBD1. Per germline, CDR1 WNHNN and CDR2 SYGVQD (reference sequence). This CDR3 is built from 15 residues. Trimming removed 5 bases from V and 4 bases from J; junction bases left unmatched: 7. CDR3 loop: CASSLVQGSTGELFF. The CDR3 coding sequence is TGCGCCAGCAGTCTGGTACAGGGGAGCACCGGGGAGCTGTTTTTT.

This chain connects TRBV5-1 to TRBJ2-7, with TRBD1 matching 9 bases. The germline V gene has CDR1 SGHRS and CDR2 YFSETQ. The CDR3 covers 15 residues. Trimming cost V 3 bases and J 4 bases; bases outside gene matches: 8. The CDR3 sequence: CASSSFPGQGYEQYF. The CDR3, as DNA: TGCGCCAGCAGCTCTTTCCCGGGACAGGGTTACGAGCAGTACTTC. The whole variable domain, remainder taken from reference TRBV5-1 and TRBJ2-7, is KAGVTQTPRYLIKTRGQQVTLSCSPISGHRSVSWYQQTPGQGLQFLFEYFSETQRNKGNFPGRFSGRQFSNSRSEMNVSTLELGDSALYLCASSSFPGQGYEQYFGPGTRLTVT.

This clone was observed a few times. The gene calls are TRBV9 and TRBJ1-2; D gene uncertain. CDR3 length equals 13 residues. V lost 2 bases and J 0 bases, leaving 5 bases between the germline ends. Germline lookup yields CDR1 SGDLS and CDR2 YYNGEE. The CDR3 bases are TGTGCCAGCAGCGTGGGAGCTAACTATGGCTACACCTTC. Translation: CASSVGANYGYTF.

The rearrangement links TRBV10-3 to TRBJ1-2, with 9 bases identical to TRBD1. This CDR3 is 14 amino acids long. The V and J ends lost 10 bases and 3 bases, in that order; junction bases with no gene match: 9. Germline values: CDR1 ENHRY, CDR2 SYGVKD. The CDR3 region is CATWDRVRDYGYTF. In DNA, the CDR3 is TGTGCCACTTGGGACAGGGTGAGGGACTATGGCTACACCTTC.

DNA of the CDR3: TGTGCCAGCAGCCAAGGTAGCGGGAGTGCGTACGAGCAGTACTTC. Its translation: CASSQGSGSAYEQYF. This chain uses TRBV3-1 (or the pseudogene TRBV3-2) with TRBJ2-7, with TRBD2 matching 9 bases. The germline CDR1 and CDR2 sequences are LGHDT and YNNKEL (reference sequence). This CDR3 region has 15 residues. The V gene end was trimmed by 1 base and the J gene end by 4 bases; junction bases not matched to a gene: 5.

The chain carries TRBV2 and TRBJ2-7, with D possibly TRBD2 on 6 matching bases. This CDR3 contains 16 residues. V lost 2 bases and J 8 bases, leaving 22 bases between the germline ends. Germline loops: CDR1 SNHLY, CDR2 FYNNEI. The CDR3 bases are TGTGCCAGCAGTGAAAGTGGCGGTGCGGGGTTAGTCAAGCAGTACTTC. Protein: CASSESGGAGLVKQYF. Drawing the rest from reference TRBV2 and TRBJ2-7, the complete variable domain is EPEVTQTPSHQVTQMGQEVILRCVPISNHLYFYWYRQILGQKVEFLVSFYNNEISEKSEIFDDQFSVERPDGSNFTLKIRSTKLEDSAMYFCASSESGGAGLVKQYFGPGTRLTVT.

This clone was seen a few times. The rearrangement uses TRBV10-3 and TRBJ1-6, with D tentatively TRBD1 (6 bases). From germline, CDR1 is ENHRY and CDR2 SYGVKD. V lost 4 bases and J 8 bases, leaving 12 bases between the germline ends. The CDR3 has 14 residues. CDR3 coding DNA: TGTGCCATCAGTGTGGGCAGGGGTGATTCACCCCTCCACTTT. This translates into CAISVGRGDSPLHF.